This TCR beta chain comes out of a study of human T cells and chemical hapten exposure. Study as a whole: Sensitization used 2% DPC on approximately 2 cm by approximately 2 cm upper inner arm skin. How much TCR each sample yielded varied, mostly because pooled library volumes differed slightly. Chiefly female patients presented with alopecia areata, totalis or universalis.

Remarks on this clonotype: The antigen is undetermined.

Findings of the study overall: Higher patch test scores went with higher counts of PT1 expanded TCRs.

TCRdb recomputed calls from the RACE reads with MiXCR, one row per CDR3 protein. The sample yields around 120,000 distinct CDR3 sequences, roughly 13% seen once. CDR1 and CDR2 from the germline V gene are MNHEY and SMNVEV (reference sequence). CDR3 size: 15 residues. V was pared by 1 base and J by 1 base, with 8 bases between. Time point meaning: pre-sensitization, week 0. Treatment reported: therapeutic diphenylcyclopropenone sensitization with weekly scalp DPC. This TCR derives from a woman between 18 and 30 years old with alopecia areata. Some clones in this sample may be carry-over from other donors' samples. The J gene is TRBJ2-1, the V gene TRBV27, with TRBD1 as a possible D gene (6 bases). The source was whole blood, collected in connection with sensitization to the hapten diphenylcyclopropenone (DPC). In DNA, the CDR3 is TGTGCCAGCAGTTTATTGAGGGGGTCCTACAATGAGCAGTTCTTC. Encoded protein: CASSLLRGSYNEQFF.